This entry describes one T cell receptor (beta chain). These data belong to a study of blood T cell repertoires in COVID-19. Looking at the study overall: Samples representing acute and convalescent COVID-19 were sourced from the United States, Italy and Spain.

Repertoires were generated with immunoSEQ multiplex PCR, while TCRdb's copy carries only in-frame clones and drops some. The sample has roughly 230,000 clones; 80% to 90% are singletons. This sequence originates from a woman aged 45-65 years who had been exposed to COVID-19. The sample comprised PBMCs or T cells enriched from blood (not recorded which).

CDR3 residues: CASSWDREETQYF. DNA for the CDR3: TGTGCCAGCAGTTGGGACAGGGAAGAGACCCAGTACTTC. The V gene is TRBV12-3 or TRBV12-4, the J gene TRBJ2-5; 9 bases line up with TRBD1. With V trimmed by 4 bases and J by 3 bases, 0 bases remained unmatched. This CDR3 has 13 residues.